This record concerns one T cell receptor beta chain sequence. Clones were sequenced by immunoSEQ multiplex PCR, and TCRdb holds only the in-frame ones, with some missing. Of 250,000 or so clones in the sample, 70% to 90% were seen once. Participant age was roughly 18 to 90 years, and participants resided in about two dozen US areas. The data are from a study of blood T cell repertoires in COVID-19. Overall study: In each case, the material was cDNA or gDNA derived from T cells, B-cell-depleted T cells, or PBMCs.

The CDR3 runs to 14 residues. V lost 8 bases and J 2 bases, leaving 13 bases between the germline ends. The germline V gene encodes CDR1 ENHRY and CDR2 SYGVKD. The sample taken for sequencing was PBMCs or T cells enriched from blood (not recorded which). The genes are TRBV10-3 and TRBJ1-3; tentatively, D is TRBD1 (5 bases). The TCR was taken from a woman in her forties or fifties who had been exposed to COVID-19. As DNA, the CDR3 is TGTGCCATCGGCGACAGTACTCCTGGAAACACCATATATTTT. Protein sequence: CAIGDSTPGNTIYF.